The following is a T cell receptor (beta chain) sequence with its context. Its matching antigen is unknown. The data belong to a study of cytomegalovirus exposure and HLA in healthy donors. At the level of the study: Unique TCRs from HLA-typed donors, 70 million to 85 million of them, were held in an early data release.

Study-level results: CMV antigen specificity was confirmed in vitro for three CMV-associated chains. Several top significant clusters appeared, in a later analysis, to be linked to common viral pathogens. A prior analysis recorded that most TCR beta V segments were productive about 90% or about 30% of the time.

From germline, CDR1 is SEHNR and CDR2 FQNEAQ (reference sequence). The CDR3 extends over 13 amino acids. The V end lost 1 base, the J end lost 2 bases, and 5 bases lay between the germline ends. PCR employed 60 Vbeta and 13 Jbeta primers. Libraries were prepared by immunoSEQ multiplex PCR; TCRdb keeps only in-frame clonotypes and omits some of them. Here the sample spans approximately 79,000 clones, less than 80% being singletons. The sample was PBMCs. This chain connects TRBV7-9 to TRBJ2-5; D gene ambiguous. The receptor was derived from a man aged 40-49 years in good health and CMV-seropositive. CDR3 residues: CASSLDGQETQYF. The CDR3 DNA reads as TGTGCCAGCAGCTTAGACGGTCAAGAGACCCAGTACTTC. Drawing the rest from reference TRBV7-9 and TRBJ2-5, the complete variable domain is DTGVSQNPRHKITKRGQNVTFRCDPISEHNRLYWYRQTLGQGPEFLTYFQNEAQLEKSRLLSDRFSAERPKGSFSTLEIQRTEQGDSAMYLCASSLDGQETQYFGPGTRLLVL.